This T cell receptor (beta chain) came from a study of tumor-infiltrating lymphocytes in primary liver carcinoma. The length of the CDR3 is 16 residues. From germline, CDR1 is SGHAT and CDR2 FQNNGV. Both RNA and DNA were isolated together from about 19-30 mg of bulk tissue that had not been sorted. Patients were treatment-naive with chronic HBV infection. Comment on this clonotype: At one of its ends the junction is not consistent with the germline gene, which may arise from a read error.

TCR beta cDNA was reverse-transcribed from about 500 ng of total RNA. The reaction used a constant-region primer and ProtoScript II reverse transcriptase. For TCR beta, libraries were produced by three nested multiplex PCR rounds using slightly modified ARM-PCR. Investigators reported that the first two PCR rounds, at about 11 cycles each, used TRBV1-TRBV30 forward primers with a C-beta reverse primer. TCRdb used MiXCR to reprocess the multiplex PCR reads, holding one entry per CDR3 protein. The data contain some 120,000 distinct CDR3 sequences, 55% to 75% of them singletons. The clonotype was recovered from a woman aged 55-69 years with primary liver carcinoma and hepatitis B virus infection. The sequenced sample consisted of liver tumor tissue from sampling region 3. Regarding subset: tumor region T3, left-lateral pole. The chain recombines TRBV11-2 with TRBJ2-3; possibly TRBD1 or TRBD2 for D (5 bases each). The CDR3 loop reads CASILGVNRGTDMQYF. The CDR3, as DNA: TGTGCCAGTATCCTGGGGGTGAATCGGGGCACAGATATGCAGTATTTT.